The 14 T cell receptor beta chains listed next were all sequenced from one sample in a study of T cell responses to AZD1222 COVID-19 vaccine. Profiling relied on immunoSEQ multiplex PCR, and the TCRdb table lists in-frame clones only, not all of them. The sample has 70,000 or so clones; over 60% are singletons. The sequences come from peripheral blood, collected on day 0 of AZD1222 vaccination. Every receptor here comes from an adult in good health.

V and J are TRBV4-1 and TRBJ1-5; no reliable D call. The CDR3 consists of 14 residues. The germline CDR1 and CDR2 sequences are MGHRA and YSYEKL. V gave up 1 base and J gave up 3 bases, with 7 bases separating them. CDR3 residues: CASSQVQDNQPQHF. CDR3 nucleotides: TGCGCCAGCAGCCAAGTCCAGGACAATCAGCCCCAGCATTTT.

The chain carries TRBV6-5 and TRBJ1-2, with D uncertain. V lost 0 bases, J lost 3 bases, and 11 bases lay in between. The CDR3 extends over 15 amino acids. The germline gives CDR1 MNHEY, CDR2 SVGAGI. In DNA form, the CDR3 reads TGTGCCAGCAGTTACTCGTCGACCACCGACTATGGCTACACCTTC. Translated: CASSYSSTTDYGYTF.

For this clone: A single base separates this from a much larger clone, so it may be a read error. The rearrangement uses TRBV28 and TRBJ2-1, with D unresolved. Trimming stripped 6 bases from V and 4 bases from J, with 4 bases between. Germline CDR1 and CDR2: MDHEN and SYDVKM. The CDR3 covers 11 residues. CDR3 protein: CASSSYNEQFF. The CDR3 nucleotides read TGTGCCAGCAGCTCATACAATGAGCAGTTCTTC.

This clone has a handful of counts. This rearrangement joins TRBV19 to TRBJ1-1; tentatively, D is TRBD1 (5 bases). V was pared by 5 bases and J by 1 base, with 8 bases between. The CDR3 is 13 amino acids. Germline V gene lookup returns CDR1 LNHDA and CDR2 SQIVND (reference sequence). CDR3 residues: CASSPQANTEAFF. The CDR3 DNA sequence: TGTGCCAGTAGTCCACAGGCGAACACTGAAGCTTTCTTT.

The rearrangement joins TRBV19 to TRBJ2-6; D is perhaps TRBD1 (6 bases). V shed 4 bases and J shed 4 bases, with 8 bases lying between them. Germline V gives CDR1 LNHDA, CDR2 SQIVND (reference sequence). The CDR3 has 14 amino acids. CDR3 coding DNA: TGTGCCAGTAGTAGGGGGCCCGGGGCCAACGTCCTGACTTTC. Translated: CASSRGPGANVLTF. Using reference TRBV19 and TRBJ2-6 for the parts outside the CDR3, the full variable domain is DGGITQSPKYLFRKEGQNVTLSCEQNLNHDAMYWYRQDPGQGLRLIYYSQIVNDFQKGDIAEGYSVSREKKESFPLTVTSAQKNPTAFYLCASSRGPGANVLTFGAGSRLTVL.

The chain couples TRBV3-1 (or the pseudogene TRBV3-2) to TRBJ1-3; 8 bases are a match to TRBD1. The CDR3 loop spans 14 amino acids. In germline, CDR1 is LGHDT, CDR2 YNNKEL (reference sequence). Germline trimming cut 2 bases from V and 8 bases from J; bases unmatched to any gene: 5. The CDR3 nucleotides are TGTGCCAGCAGCCAACAGGGGGCGGGGGACACCATATATTTT. Translating it yields CASSQQGAGDTIYF.

This clone was observed once. The chain combines TRBV19 with TRBJ2-5; D is possibly TRBD1 (5 bases). Germline V gene data show CDR1 as LNHDA and CDR2 as SQIVND (reference sequence). This CDR3 is 15 amino acids long. Between the trimmed V and J ends, which lost 6 bases and 1 base, there was a span of 15 bases. In nucleotides, the CDR3 is TGTGCCAGTAGCGATTCCCGACAGACCCAAGAGACCCAGTACTTC. It yields the protein CASSDSRQTQETQYF. The full variable domain, rest sourced from reference TRBV19 and TRBJ2-5, is DGGITQSPKYLFRKEGQNVTLSCEQNLNHDAMYWYRQDPGQGLRLIYYSQIVNDFQKGDIAEGYSVSREKKESFPLTVTSAQKNPTAFYLCASSDSRQTQETQYFGPGTRLLVL.

This chain uses TRBV4-1 with TRBJ1-1, with D perhaps TRBD1 (6 bases). Germline loops: CDR1 MGHRA, CDR2 YSYEKL. The germline V and J ends were trimmed by 6 bases and 1 base, with 15 bases remaining between them. CDR3 size: 15 residues. The CDR3 here is CASRRGWRGNTEAFF. The CDR3 DNA follows: TGCGCCAGCAGGAGGGGGTGGCGAGGGAACACTGAAGCTTTCTTT.

The genes are TRBV18 and TRBJ2-7, with D perhaps being TRBD1 or TRBD2 (5 bases each). This CDR3 is 14 amino acids long. The V gene lost 6 bases and the J gene lost 4 bases, with 16 bases spanning the gap. The germline V gene has CDR1 KGHSH and CDR2 LQKENI. The CDR3 sequence: CASSGLEGGYEQYF. The CDR3, as DNA: TGTGCCAGCTCGGGGCTTGAAGGAGGTTACGAGCAGTACTTC.

CDR3 coding DNA: TGTGCCAGCAGCTTAGCCCAGCGGGGGGGCCGGAATGAGCAGTTCTTC. It is translated as CASSLAQRGGRNEQFF. This chain links TRBV7-6 with TRBJ2-1; 10 bases map to TRBD2. The germline CDR1 and CDR2 sequences are SGHVS and FNYEAQ. J lost 7 bases, V lost 0 bases, and 6 bases had no gene match. This CDR3 contains 16 residues.

This rearrangement joins TRBV6-2 or TRBV6-3 to TRBJ1-4, with a weak D call TRBD1 (5 bases). The germline V gene encodes CDR1 MNHEY and CDR2 SVGEGT. Between the trimmed V and J ends, which lost 6 bases and 0 bases, there was a span of 8 bases. The CDR3 runs to 14 residues. CDR3 region: CASSWTTTNEKLFF. As DNA, the CDR3 is TGTGCCAGCAGCTGGACAACAACTAATGAAAAACTGTTTTTT.

This chain connects TRBV2 to TRBJ1-1; D not resolved. Germline loops: CDR1 SNHLY, CDR2 FYNNEI. Trimming removed 5 bases from V and 2 bases from J, with 9 bases in between. There are 13 residues in the CDR3. The CDR3, as DNA: TGTGCCAGCAGTTCCGGGCCAAACACTGAAGCTTTCTTT. It specifies CASSSGPNTEAFF.

The chain is built from TRBV5-1 and TRBJ1-1; 8 nucleotides agree with TRBD1. From germline, CDR1 is SGHRS and CDR2 YFSETQ. The CDR3 sequence is 15 residues long. J gave up 4 bases and V 0 bases, and 5 bases lay outside the gene matches. CDR3 loop: CASSLEQGVGTEAFF. The CDR3 DNA is TGCGCCAGCAGCTTGGAACAGGGGGTAGGCACTGAAGCTTTCTTT. Looking up the rest from reference TRBV5-1 and TRBJ1-1 gives the full variable domain: KAGVTQTPRYLIKTRGQQVTLSCSPISGHRSVSWYQQTPGQGLQFLFEYFSETQRNKGNFPGRFSGRQFSNSRSEMNVSTLELGDSALYLCASSLEQGVGTEAFFGQGTRLTVV.

The V call is TRBV19, the J call TRBJ1-6; D is unclear. CDR1 and CDR2 (germline): LNHDA, SQIVND (reference sequence). This CDR3 is 13 amino acids long. Trimming left V 5 bases short and J 9 bases short, with 11 bases between. CDR3 loop: CASSPTSSSPLHF. The CDR3 nucleotides read TGTGCCAGTAGTCCGACATCCAGTTCACCCCTCCACTTT.